A selection of T cell receptor beta chains follows, all from one sample in a study of blood T cell repertoires in COVID-19. The protocol was immunoSEQ multiplex PCR, while the TCRdb copy is restricted to in-frame clones and leaves out a portion. Here the sample spans about 220,000 clones, 82% being singletons. Sequencing was carried out using PBMCs or T cells enriched from blood (not recorded which). Every receptor here comes from an older woman who had recovered from COVID-19. Each CDR3 is given with its conserved first and last residue. A D gene is named only where the DNA matches it firmly. A row's size may be missing; if present it is once, few, many or a size class.

clone_size,v_call,j_call,d_call,cdr3_nt,cdr3_aa
.,TRBV18,TRBJ2-4,.,TGTGCCAGCTCACCACAGGGGGGGACGGGGAACATTCAGTACTTC,CASSPQGGTGNIQYF
.,TRBV18,TRBJ1-1,.,TGTGCCAGCTCACCACCCACAGGACAGAACACTGAAGCTTTCTTT,CASSPPTGQNTEAFF
.,TRBV5-1,TRBJ2-7,.,TGCGCCAGCAGCCCCGCGGGCATCCGGGACACCGAGCAGTACTTC,CASSPAGIRDTEQYF
once,TRBV5-6,TRBJ1-1,TRBD1,TGTGCCAGCAGCTTGGCGGCAGGGGGCAGGGCTGAAGCTTTCTTT,CASSLAAGGRAEAFF
.,TRBV4-2,TRBJ2-5,TRBD2,TGTGCCAGCAGCCAAGGACTAGCGGGGGGGGTCAGGGAGACCCAGTACTTC,CASSQGLAGGVRETQYF
.,TRBV5-1,TRBJ1-3,.,TGCGCCAGCAGCATGGGAGTGAGTTCTGGAAACACCATATATTTT,CASSMGVSSGNTIYF
once,TRBV28,TRBJ2-1,.,TGTGCCACCTTAATAAGTACGAGCCCAGGTGAGCAGTTCTTC,CATLISTSPGEQFF
.,TRBV5-1,TRBJ1-5,.,TGCGCCAGCAGCCCTAATCTCACAGCCGCCAATCAGCCCCAGCATTTT,CASSPNLTAANQPQHF
once,TRBV6-2/TRBV6-3,TRBJ1-6,.,TGTGCCAGCAGTCGGAGCGGGCCCTCCTATAATTCACCCCTCCACTTT,CASSRSGPSYNSPLHF
.,TRBV19,TRBJ2-2,.,TGTGCCAGCACTGAGCAGGGAAGCACCGGGGAGCTGTTTTTT,CASTEQGSTGELFF
.,TRBV6-5,TRBJ1-6,.,TGTGCCAGCGTGCAGGGGAATTCACCCCTCCACTTT,CASVQGNSPLHF
.,TRBV10-2,TRBJ1-5,.,TGCGCCAGCAGGGGGCTTAATCAGCCCCAGCATTTT,CASRGLNQPQHF
.,TRBV19,TRBJ1-2,.,TGTGCCAGTAAGAAGACCAGTACAGCTCCTAACTATGGCTACACCTTC,CASKKTSTAPNYGYTF
.,TRBV7-3,TRBJ2-5,TRBD1,TGTGCCAGCAGCACGGGACAGGGGAAGGGGGAGACCCAGTACTTC,CASSTGQGKGETQYF
.,TRBV11-3,TRBJ2-5,.,TGTGCCAGCAGCGTCCAGGGCCAAGAGACCCAGTACTTC,CASSVQGQETQYF
.,TRBV18,TRBJ2-1,TRBD1,TGTGCCAGCTCACTGGGGACAGGGAAAACTTACAATGAGCAGTTCTTC,CASSLGTGKTYNEQFF
.,TRBV9,TRBJ2-1,.,TGTGCCAGCTCCCCAGGGGGGAATGAGCAGTTCTTC,CASSPGGNEQFF
once,TRBV24-1,TRBJ1-6,TRBD1,TGTGCCGCCCGGGGACAGATGAATTCACCCCTCCACTTT,CAARGQMNSPLHF
.,TRBV7-9,TRBJ1-1,TRBD1,TGTGCCAGCAGCTTATGGGCCGGGACAGGGGGTCGACTGAACACTGAAGCTTTCTTT,CASSLWAGTGGRLNTEAFF
.,TRBV5-1,TRBJ2-5,.,TGCGCCAGCAGCCTCTCCCCGGGGGAAGAGACCCAGTACTTC,CASSLSPGEETQYF
.,TRBV20-1,TRBJ1-1,.,TGCAGTGCTAGTACAGGGCTTTATTTGAACACTGAAGCTTTCTTT,CSASTGLYLNTEAFF
.,TRBV2,TRBJ2-7,.,TGTGCCAGCAGCGGACAGACCGGCCTGGCCGAGCAGTACTTC,CASSGQTGLAEQYF
once,TRBV7-6,TRBJ1-4,.,TGTGCCAGCAGCTCAATAGGTCAGGGGCGATATGAAAAACTGTTTTTT,CASSSIGQGRYEKLFF
.,TRBV7-2,TRBJ2-7,.,TGTGCCAGCAGCTTAGGATTTCGGTACGAGCAGTACTTC,CASSLGFRYEQYF
once,TRBV5-4,TRBJ2-7,.,TGTGCCAGCAGCCCGGGGGGCGGTTCCTACGAGCAGTACTTC,CASSPGGGSYEQYF
.,TRBV6-5,TRBJ2-7,TRBD1,TGTGCCAGCAGTTACTCGACTGGACAGGAATACTACGAGCAGTACTTC,CASSYSTGQEYYEQYF
.,TRBV12-3/TRBV12-4,TRBJ2-7,TRBD1,TGTGCCAGCAGTTTGGACAGGGGGCGCGAGCAGTACTTC,CASSLDRGREQYF
.,TRBV18,TRBJ1-3,.,TGTGCCAGCTCACCGGCACAGAGCTCTGGAAACACCATATATTTT,CASSPAQSSGNTIYF
.,TRBV2,TRBJ1-2,.,TGTGCCAGCAGCATGGGGGGGGGAGGCTATGGCTACACCTTC,CASSMGGGGYGYTF
.,TRBV5-8,TRBJ2-1,.,TGTGCCAGCAGCTTGTCTCTTTCGGCAGGGGACGATGAGCAGTTCTTC,CASSLSLSAGDDEQFF
.,TRBV27,TRBJ2-2,.,TGTGCCAGCAGTCTGAGAGGGGAGCTGTTTTTT,CASSLRGELFF
.,TRBV18,TRBJ2-5,TRBD2,TGTGCCAGCTCACCACCGACGGGGGGGGGATTCAGAGAGACCCAGTACTTC,CASSPPTGGGFRETQYF
.,TRBV27,TRBJ1-2,.,TGTGCCAGCAGTCCCTACCCACCGGGAACCTATGGCTACACCTTC,CASSPYPPGTYGYTF
once,TRBV6-5,TRBJ2-3,TRBD2,TGTGCCAGCAGGGGGACTAGCGGACGCACAGATACGCAGTATTTT,CASRGTSGRTDTQYF
.,TRBV4-1,TRBJ2-3,TRBD2,TGCGCCAGCAGCCCGGGAGGGATCAGCACAGATACGCAGTATTTT,CASSPGGISTDTQYF
.,TRBV27,TRBJ2-1,TRBD2,TGTGCCAGCAGCCCCTGGACGGGGGGGAACTACAATGAGCAGTTCTTC,CASSPWTGGNYNEQFF
.,TRBV25-1,TRBJ2-1,TRBD2,TGTGCCAGCAGTGAACTAGCGGTCCACCCCGACAATGAGCAGTTCTTC,CASSELAVHPDNEQFF
.,TRBV27,TRBJ2-5,TRBD2,TGTGCCAGCAGCCAATGGACTAGCGCCCAAGAGACCCAGTACTTC,CASSQWTSAQETQYF
.,TRBV7-2,TRBJ2-7,TRBD1,TGTGCCAGCAGCTTTAGGGGGACAGGGAATATGGGGCAGTACTTC,CASSFRGTGNMGQYF
.,TRBV7-2,TRBJ2-3,.,TGTGCCAGCAGCTTAGCTGCGGGGAGCACAGATACGCAGTATTTT,CASSLAAGSTDTQYF
.,TRBV2,TRBJ1-1,.,TGTGCCAGCAGGACACGGTCGGGAGCTGAAGCTTTCTTT,CASRTRSGAEAFF
.,TRBV5-5,TRBJ1-2,.,TGTGCCAGCAGCCCTCAAAGCGGGAACACGGGCTACACCTTC,CASSPQSGNTGYTF
once,TRBV11-1,TRBJ1-4,.,TGTGCCAGCAGCCCGCAGACGGGTGAAAGGAAACTGTTTTTT,CASSPQTGERKLFF
.,TRBV7-9,TRBJ2-7,TRBD1,TGTGCCAGCAGCTTCTTTAGGGGGACAGTCTCCTACGAGCAGTACTTC,CASSFFRGTVSYEQYF
.,TRBV5-4,TRBJ2-1,TRBD1,TGTGCCAGCAGCTTACCGCAGGGGGCTTCATTGAGAGAGCAGTTCTTC,CASSLPQGASLREQFF
.,TRBV29-1,TRBJ1-2,TRBD1,TGCAGCGTCCGTCACCAGGGACAGGGCTATGGCTACACCTTC,CSVRHQGQGYGYTF
.,TRBV30,TRBJ1-2,TRBD1,TGTGCCTGGAGTGCAAGGGGGCTACACTATGGCTACACCTTC,CAWSARGLHYGYTF
.,TRBV7-7,TRBJ2-5,TRBD1,TGTGCCAGCAGCTTAGGACAGGGGCCAGAGACCCAGTACTTC,CASSLGQGPETQYF
.,TRBV5-6,TRBJ1-6,TRBD1,TGTGCCAGCAGCCCAGGGACAGGGGGATATAATTCACCCCTCCACTTT,CASSPGTGGYNSPLHF
.,TRBV6-5,TRBJ1-5,TRBD1,TGTGCCAGCAGCGTACAGGGGGTTGATCAGCCCCAGCATTTT,CASSVQGVDQPQHF